The source of this TCR beta chain is a study of blood T cell repertoires in COVID-19. Whole-study context: COVID-19 samples, acute and convalescent, were from the United States, Italy and Spain. Sources were T cells, B-cell-depleted T cells, or PBMCs; the material itself was cDNA or gDNA.

Original processing notes: The authors estimated nucleated cell counts from reference gene primer amplification. The method was immunoSEQ multiplex PCR; TCRdb's version includes in-frame clones alone and lacks a portion of them. V and J calls and clone size follow that table, whereas D and trimming were derived from the DNA. The repertoire consists of 250,000 to 400,000 clones, with approximately 89% occurring once and the leading ten covering 1.5% to 2%. Sequencing was carried out using peripheral blood. The sequence derives from a woman younger than 45 with COVID-19, enrolled during active disease.

For the CDR3, the DNA is TGTGCCAGCAGCTTTAGTAGATGGGGGGACCGGTACTTC. Translated, it gives CASSFSRWGDRYF. The V call is TRBV5-5, the J call TRBJ2-7, with D possibly being TRBD2 (6 bases). V lost 2 bases, J lost 12 bases, and 18 bases lay in between. This CDR3 has 13 residues. In germline, CDR1 is SGHKS, CDR2 YYEKEE (reference sequence).